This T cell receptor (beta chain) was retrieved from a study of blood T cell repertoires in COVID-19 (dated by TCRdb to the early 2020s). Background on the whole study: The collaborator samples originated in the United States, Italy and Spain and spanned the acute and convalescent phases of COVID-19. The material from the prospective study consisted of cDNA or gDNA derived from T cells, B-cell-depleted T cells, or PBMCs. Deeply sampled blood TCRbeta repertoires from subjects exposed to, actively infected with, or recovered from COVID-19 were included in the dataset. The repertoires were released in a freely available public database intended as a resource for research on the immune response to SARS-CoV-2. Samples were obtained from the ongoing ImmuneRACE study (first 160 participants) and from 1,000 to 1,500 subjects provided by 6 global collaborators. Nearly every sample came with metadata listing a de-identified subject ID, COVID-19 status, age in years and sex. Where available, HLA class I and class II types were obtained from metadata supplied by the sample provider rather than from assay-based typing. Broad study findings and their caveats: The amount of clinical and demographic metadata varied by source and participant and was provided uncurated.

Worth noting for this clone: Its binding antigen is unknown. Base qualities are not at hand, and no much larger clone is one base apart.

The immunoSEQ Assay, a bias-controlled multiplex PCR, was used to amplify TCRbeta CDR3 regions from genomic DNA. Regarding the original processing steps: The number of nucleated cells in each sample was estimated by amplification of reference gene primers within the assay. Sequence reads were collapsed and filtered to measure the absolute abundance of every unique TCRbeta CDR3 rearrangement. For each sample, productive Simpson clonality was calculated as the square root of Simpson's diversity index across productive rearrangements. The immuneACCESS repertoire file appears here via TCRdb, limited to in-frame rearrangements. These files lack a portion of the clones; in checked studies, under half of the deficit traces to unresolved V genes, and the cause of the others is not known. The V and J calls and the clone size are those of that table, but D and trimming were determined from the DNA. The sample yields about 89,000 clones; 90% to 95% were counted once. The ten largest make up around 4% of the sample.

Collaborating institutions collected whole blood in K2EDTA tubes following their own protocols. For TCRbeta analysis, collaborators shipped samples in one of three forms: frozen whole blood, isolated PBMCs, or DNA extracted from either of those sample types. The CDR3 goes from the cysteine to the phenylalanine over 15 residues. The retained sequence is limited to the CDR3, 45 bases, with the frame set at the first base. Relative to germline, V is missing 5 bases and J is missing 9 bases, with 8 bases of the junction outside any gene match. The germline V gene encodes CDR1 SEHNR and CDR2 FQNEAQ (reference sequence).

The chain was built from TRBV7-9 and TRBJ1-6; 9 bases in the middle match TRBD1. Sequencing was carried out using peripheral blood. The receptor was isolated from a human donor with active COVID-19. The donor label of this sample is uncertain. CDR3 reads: CASSQETGGGSPLHF. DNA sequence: TGTGCCAGCAGCCAAGAGACAGGGGGAGGTTCACCCCTCCACTTT.